This TCR beta chain was documented in a study of blood T cells in healthy people across ages. Study findings and constraints: TCR beta diversity tracked closely with naive T cell percentage. It was the long-lived donors that had more naive CD4+ cells and higher diversity than aged donors.

The use of a sample-barcoded 5' primer and a J-beta primer mix characterized a second PCR of about 7 to 12 cycles. A minimum of 2.5 million CDR3-containing paired-end reads was obtained for each sample. MiXCR, applied by TCRdb to the 5' RACE reads, yields one record per CDR3 protein. Of about 1.6 million distinct CDR3 sequences in the sample, roughly 32% were seen once. This clonotype was seen only once. What it recognizes is unknown. At one boundary the junction diverges from the germline segment, which might be a read error. CDR1 and CDR2 from the germline V gene are SGHVS and FQNEAQ. The CDR3 totals 17 residues.

This clonotype was sampled from a woman younger than 45 in good health. The specimen sequenced was blood. The chain employs TRBV7-8 and TRBJ2-5; 9 bases are shared with TRBD1. In DNA form, the CDR3 reads TGTGCCAGCAGCACGTTCCGGGACAGGGAACGACAAGAGACACAGTACTTC. It yields the protein CASSTFRDRERQETQYF.